The T cell receptor (beta chain) under discussion was sequenced for a study of CD8 T cells in ankylosing spondylitis. Preparation of TCR beta libraries was done by quantitative 5'-RACE with molecular barcodes. MiXCR, run by TCRdb on the 5' RACE reads, gives a single entry per CDR3 protein. The sample gives around 150,000 distinct CDR3 sequences, under 35% of which show up once; 6% is in the top ten. Trimming at V came to 7 bases and at J to 0 bases, leaving 3 bases not matched to a gene. CDR1 and CDR2 (germline): DFQATT, SNEGSKA (reference sequence). The CDR3 has 13 amino acids. Input material: synovial fluid, either unsorted or a sorted T cell fraction (not recorded which). The J gene is TRBJ2-1, the V gene TRBV20-1; 7 nucleotides agree with TRBD2. The clonotype originates from a male donor with ankylosing spondylitis. The CDR3 DNA follows: TGCAGTGGGCGCGGGAGCTCCTACAATGAGCAGTTCTTC. Protein: CSGRGSSYNEQFF.